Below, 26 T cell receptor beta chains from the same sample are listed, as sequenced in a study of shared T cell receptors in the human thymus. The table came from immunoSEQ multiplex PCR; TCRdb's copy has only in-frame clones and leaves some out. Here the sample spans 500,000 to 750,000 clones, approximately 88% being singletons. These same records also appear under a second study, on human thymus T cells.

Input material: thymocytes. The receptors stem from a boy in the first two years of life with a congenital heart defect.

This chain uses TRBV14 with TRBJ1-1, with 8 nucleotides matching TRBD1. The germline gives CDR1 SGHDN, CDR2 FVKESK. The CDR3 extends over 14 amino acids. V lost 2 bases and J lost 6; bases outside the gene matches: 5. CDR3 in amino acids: CASSQYQGAAEAFF. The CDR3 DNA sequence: TGTGCCAGCAGCCAATACCAGGGGGCCGCTGAAGCTTTCTTT.

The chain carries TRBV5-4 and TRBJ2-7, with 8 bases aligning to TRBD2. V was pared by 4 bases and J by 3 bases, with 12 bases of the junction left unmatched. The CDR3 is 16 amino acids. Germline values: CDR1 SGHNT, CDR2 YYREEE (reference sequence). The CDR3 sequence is CASSEGGPGTSYEQYF. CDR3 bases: TGTGCCAGCAGCGAGGGGGGCCCCGGGACTAGCTACGAGCAGTACTTC.

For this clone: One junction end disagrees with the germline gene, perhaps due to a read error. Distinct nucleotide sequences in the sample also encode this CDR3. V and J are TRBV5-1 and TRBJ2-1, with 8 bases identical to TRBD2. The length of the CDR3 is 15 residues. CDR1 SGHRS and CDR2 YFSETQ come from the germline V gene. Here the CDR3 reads CASSLGLAGYNEQFF. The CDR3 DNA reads TGCGCCAGCAGTTTGGGGCTAGCGGGCTACAATGAGCAGTTCTTC.

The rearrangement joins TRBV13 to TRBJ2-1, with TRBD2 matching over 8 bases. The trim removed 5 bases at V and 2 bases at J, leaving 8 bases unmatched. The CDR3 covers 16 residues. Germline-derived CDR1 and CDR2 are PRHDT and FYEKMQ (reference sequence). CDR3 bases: TGTGCCAGCAGCCCGCGAGGAGCGGGGGCCTACAATGAGCAGTTCTTC. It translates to CASSPRGAGAYNEQFF.

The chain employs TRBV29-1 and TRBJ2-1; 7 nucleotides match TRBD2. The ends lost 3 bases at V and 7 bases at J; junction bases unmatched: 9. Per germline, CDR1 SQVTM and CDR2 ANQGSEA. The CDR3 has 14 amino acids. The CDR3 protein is CSVDQAPGGNEQFF. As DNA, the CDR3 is TGCAGCGTTGATCAGGCCCCCGGGGGGAATGAGCAGTTCTTC.

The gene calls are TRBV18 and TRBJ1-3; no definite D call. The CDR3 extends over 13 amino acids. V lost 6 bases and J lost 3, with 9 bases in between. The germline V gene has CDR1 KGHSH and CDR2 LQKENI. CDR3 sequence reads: CASSASLGNTIYF. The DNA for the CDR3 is TGTGCCAGCTCCGCCTCACTTGGAAACACCATATATTTT.

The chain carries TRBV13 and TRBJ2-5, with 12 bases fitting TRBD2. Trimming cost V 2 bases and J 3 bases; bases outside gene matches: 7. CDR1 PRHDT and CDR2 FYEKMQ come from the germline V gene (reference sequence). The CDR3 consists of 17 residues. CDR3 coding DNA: TGTGCCAGCAGCTTAAGGTGGCTAGCGGGAGGGGAAGAGACCCAGTACTTC. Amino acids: CASSLRWLAGGEETQYF.

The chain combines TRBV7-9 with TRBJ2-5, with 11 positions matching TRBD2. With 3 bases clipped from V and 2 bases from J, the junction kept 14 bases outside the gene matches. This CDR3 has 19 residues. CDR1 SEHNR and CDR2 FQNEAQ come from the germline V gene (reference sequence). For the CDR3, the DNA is TGTGCCAGCAGCTTTTTCCGGTTAGCGGGAGGGGATACACAAGAGACCCAGTACTTC. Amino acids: CASSFFRLAGGDTQETQYF.

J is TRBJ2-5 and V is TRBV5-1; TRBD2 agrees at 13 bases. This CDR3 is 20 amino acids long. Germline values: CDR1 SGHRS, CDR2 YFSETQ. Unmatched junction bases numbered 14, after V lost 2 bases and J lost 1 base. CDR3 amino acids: CASSLWTNPRTSGGQETQYF. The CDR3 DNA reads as TGCGCCAGCAGCTTATGGACAAACCCACGGACTAGCGGGGGCCAAGAGACCCAGTACTTC. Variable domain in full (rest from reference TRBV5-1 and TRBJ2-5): KAGVTQTPRYLIKTRGQQVTLSCSPISGHRSVSWYQQTPGQGLQFLFEYFSETQRNKGNFPGRFSGRQFSNSRSEMNVSTLELGDSALYLCASSLWTNPRTSGGQETQYFGPGTRLLVL.

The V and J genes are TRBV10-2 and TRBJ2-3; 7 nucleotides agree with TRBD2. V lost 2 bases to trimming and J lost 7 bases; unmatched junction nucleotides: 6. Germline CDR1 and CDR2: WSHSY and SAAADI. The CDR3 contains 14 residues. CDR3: CASSEAGVHYTQYF. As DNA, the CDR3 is TGCGCCAGCAGTGAGGCGGGAGTGCATTATACGCAGTATTTT.

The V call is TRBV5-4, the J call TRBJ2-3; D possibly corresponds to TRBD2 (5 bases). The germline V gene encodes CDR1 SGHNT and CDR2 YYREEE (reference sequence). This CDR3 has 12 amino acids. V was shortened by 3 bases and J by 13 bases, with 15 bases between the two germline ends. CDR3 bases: TGTGCCAGCAGCTCCCACGTCGAGGGAAAGTATTTT. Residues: CASSSHVEGKYF.

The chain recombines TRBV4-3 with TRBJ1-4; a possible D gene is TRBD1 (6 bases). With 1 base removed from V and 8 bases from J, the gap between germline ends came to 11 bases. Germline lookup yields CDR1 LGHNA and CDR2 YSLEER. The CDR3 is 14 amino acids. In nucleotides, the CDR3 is TGCGCCAGCAGCCAAGTTACAGGGTTGGAAAAACTGTTTTTT. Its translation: CASSQVTGLEKLFF.

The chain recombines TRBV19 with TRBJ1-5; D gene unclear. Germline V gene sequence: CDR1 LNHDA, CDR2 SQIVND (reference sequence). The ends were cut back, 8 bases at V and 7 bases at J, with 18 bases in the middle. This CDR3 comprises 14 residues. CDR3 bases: TGTGCCAGTGACTCTCCGCAAAAGGAGCAGCCCCAGCATTTT. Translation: CASDSPQKEQPQHF.

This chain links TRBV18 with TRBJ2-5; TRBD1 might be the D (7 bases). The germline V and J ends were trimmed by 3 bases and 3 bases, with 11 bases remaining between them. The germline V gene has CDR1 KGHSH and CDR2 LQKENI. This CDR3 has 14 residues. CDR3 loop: CASSPRGTEETQYF. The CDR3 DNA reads TGTGCCAGCTCACCGCGCGGGACAGAAGAGACCCAGTACTTC.

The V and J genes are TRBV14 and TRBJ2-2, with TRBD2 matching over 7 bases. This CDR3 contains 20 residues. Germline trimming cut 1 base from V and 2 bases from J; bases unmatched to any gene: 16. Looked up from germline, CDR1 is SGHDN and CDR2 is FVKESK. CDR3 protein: CASSQGPQRGRGVNTGELFF. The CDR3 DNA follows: TGTGCCAGCAGCCAAGGGCCCCAACGCGGGAGAGGGGTCAACACCGGGGAGCTGTTTTTT.

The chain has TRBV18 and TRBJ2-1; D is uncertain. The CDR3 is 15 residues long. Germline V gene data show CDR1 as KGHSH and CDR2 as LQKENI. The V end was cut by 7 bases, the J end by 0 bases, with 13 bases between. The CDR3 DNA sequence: TGTGCCAGCTTGCAAGCTCCTAGCTCCTACAATGAGCAGTTCTTC. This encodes CASLQAPSSYNEQFF.

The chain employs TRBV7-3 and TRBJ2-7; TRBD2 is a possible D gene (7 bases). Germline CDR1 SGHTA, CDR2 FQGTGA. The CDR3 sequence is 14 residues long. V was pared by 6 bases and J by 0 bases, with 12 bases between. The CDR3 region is CASRGGTSSYEQYF. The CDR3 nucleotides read TGTGCCAGCAGGGGGGGGACATCCTCCTACGAGCAGTACTTC. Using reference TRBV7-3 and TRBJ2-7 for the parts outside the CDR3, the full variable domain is GAGVSQTPSNKVTEKGKYVELRCDPISGHTALYWYRQSLGQGPEFLIYFQGTGAADDSGLPNDRFFAVRPEGSVSTLKIQRTERGDSAVYLCASRGGTSSYEQYFGPGTRLTVT.

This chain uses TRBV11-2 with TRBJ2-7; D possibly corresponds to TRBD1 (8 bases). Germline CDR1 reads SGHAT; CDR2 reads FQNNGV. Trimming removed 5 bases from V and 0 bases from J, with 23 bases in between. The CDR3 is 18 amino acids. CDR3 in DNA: TGTGCCAGCAGCCGAGGGGGGGCTGGGGACAGGAGCTCCTACGAGCAGTACTTC. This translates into CASSRGGAGDRSSYEQYF.

The CDR3: CASSPGLAVWAKNIQYF. The CDR3, as DNA: TGTGCCAGCAGTCCGGGACTAGCGGTGTGGGCCAAAAACATTCAGTACTTC. V and J are TRBV27 and TRBJ2-4; 11 nucleotides agree with TRBD2. The trim removed 5 bases at V and 1 base at J, leaving 7 bases unmatched. Germline V gene data show CDR1 as MNHEY and CDR2 as SMNVEV (reference sequence). The CDR3 loop spans 17 amino acids.

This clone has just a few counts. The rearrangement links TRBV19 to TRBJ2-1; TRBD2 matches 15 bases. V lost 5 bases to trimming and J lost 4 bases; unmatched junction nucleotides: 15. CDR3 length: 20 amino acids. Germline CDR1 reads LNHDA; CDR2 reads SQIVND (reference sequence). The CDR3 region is CASSGSPGTSGGKGYNEQFF. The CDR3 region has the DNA TGTGCCAGTAGTGGCTCCCCCGGGACTAGCGGGGGGAAGGGTTACAATGAGCAGTTCTTC.

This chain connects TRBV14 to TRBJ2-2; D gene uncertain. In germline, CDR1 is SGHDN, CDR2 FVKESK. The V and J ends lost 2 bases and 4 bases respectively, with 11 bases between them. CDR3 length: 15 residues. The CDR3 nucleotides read TGTGCCAGCAGCCAAAATCCGTGGCTCACCGGGGAGCTGTTTTTT. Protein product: CASSQNPWLTGELFF.

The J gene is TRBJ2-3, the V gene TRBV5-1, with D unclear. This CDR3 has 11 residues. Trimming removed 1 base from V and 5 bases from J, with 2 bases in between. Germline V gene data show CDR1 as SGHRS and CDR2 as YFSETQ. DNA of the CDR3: TGCGCCAGCAGCTTGCGAGATACGCAGTATTTT. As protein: CASSLRDTQYF.

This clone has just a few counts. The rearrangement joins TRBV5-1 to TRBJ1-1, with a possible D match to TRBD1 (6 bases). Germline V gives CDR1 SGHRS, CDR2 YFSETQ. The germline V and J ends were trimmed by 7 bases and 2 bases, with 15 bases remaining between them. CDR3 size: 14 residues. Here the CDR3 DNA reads TGCGCCAGCGGATCGGAACAGGGTAACACTGAAGCTTTCTTT. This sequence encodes CASGSEQGNTEAFF.

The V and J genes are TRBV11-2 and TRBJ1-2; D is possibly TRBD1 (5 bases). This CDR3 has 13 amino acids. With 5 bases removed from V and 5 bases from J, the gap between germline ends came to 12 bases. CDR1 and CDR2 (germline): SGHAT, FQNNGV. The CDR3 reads CASSPGGVYGYTF. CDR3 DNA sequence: TGTGCCAGCAGCCCCGGGGGGGTTTATGGCTACACCTTC.

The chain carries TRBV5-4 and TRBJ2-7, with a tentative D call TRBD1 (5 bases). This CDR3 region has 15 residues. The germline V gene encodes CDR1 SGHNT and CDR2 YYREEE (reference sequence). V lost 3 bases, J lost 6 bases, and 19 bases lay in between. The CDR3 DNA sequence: TGTGCCAGCAGCTGGTCTGGCAGGGATTTTGTCGAGCAGTACTTC. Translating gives CASSWSGRDFVEQYF.

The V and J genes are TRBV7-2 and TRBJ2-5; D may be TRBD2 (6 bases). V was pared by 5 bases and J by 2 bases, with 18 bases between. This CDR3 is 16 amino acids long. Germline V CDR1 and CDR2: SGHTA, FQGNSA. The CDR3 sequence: CASSLKFRESQETQYF. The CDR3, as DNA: TGTGCCAGCAGCCTGAAGTTCCGGGAGAGTCAAGAGACCCAGTACTTC.